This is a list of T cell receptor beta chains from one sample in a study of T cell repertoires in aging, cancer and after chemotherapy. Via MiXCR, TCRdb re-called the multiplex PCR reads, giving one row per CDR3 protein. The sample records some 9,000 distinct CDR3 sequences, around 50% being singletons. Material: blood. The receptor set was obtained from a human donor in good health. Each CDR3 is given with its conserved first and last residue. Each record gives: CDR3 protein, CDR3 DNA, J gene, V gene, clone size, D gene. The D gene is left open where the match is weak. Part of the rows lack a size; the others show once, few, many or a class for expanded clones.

CDR3: CASSFGQRETQYF
DNA: TGTGCCAGCAGCTTCGGACAGAGAGAGACCCAGTACTTC
J: TRBJ2-5
V: TRBV5-6
size: once
D: .

CDR3: CASSDGTSGYNEQFF
DNA: TGTGCCAGCAGTGACGGGACTAGCGGCTACAATGAGCAGTTCTTC
J: TRBJ2-1
V: TRBV6-4
size: few
D: TRBD2

CDR3: CASSRGQGNYGYTF
DNA: TGTGCCAGCAGCCGAGGACAGGGAAACTATGGCTACACCTTC
J: TRBJ1-2
V: TRBV6-5
size: .
D: TRBD1

CDR3: CASSMSGGPYNEQFF
DNA: TGTGCCAGTAGTATGTCTGGGGGGCCCTACAATGAGCAGTTCTTC
J: TRBJ2-1
V: TRBV19
size: .
D: .

CDR3: CASSLPGNTDTQYF
DNA: TGTGCCAGCAGCTTACCGGGGAACACAGATACGCAGTATTTT
J: TRBJ2-3
V: TRBV11-1
size: once
D: .

CDR3: CSASVGTSGRYEQYF
DNA: TGCAGTGCAAGCGTCGGGACTAGCGGGAGGTACGAGCAGTACTTC
J: TRBJ2-7
V: TRBV20-1
size: few
D: TRBD2

CDR3: CASRYGTVQKPQHF
DNA: TGTGCCAGCAGATACGGGACGGTTCAGAAACCCCAGCATTTT
J: TRBJ1-5
V: TRBV12-3/TRBV12-4
size: .
D: .

CDR3: CASSSGIGGNQPQHF
DNA: TGCGCCAGCAGCTCCGGAATCGGCGGGAATCAGCCCCAGCATTTT
J: TRBJ1-5
V: TRBV5-6
size: .
D: .

CDR3: CASRLKPGLASDIQYF
DNA: TGTGCCAGCAGATTAAAACCGGGACTAGCGTCAGACATTCAGTACTTC
J: TRBJ2-4
V: TRBV6-1
size: .
D: TRBD2

CDR3: CAWKGGRQGSLNEQFF
DNA: TGTGCCTGGAAGGGTGGTCGGCAGGGATCCTTAAATGAGCAGTTCTTC
J: TRBJ2-1
V: TRBV30
size: .
D: .

CDR3: CASNGRAGDTEAFF
DNA: TGTGCCAGCAACGGGAGGGCGGGGGACACTGAAGCTTTCTTT
J: TRBJ1-1
V: TRBV5-6
size: .
D: .

CDR3: CASSRSAGVGDTQYF
DNA: TGTGCCAGTAGCCGGTCCGCGGGAGTTGGTGATACGCAGTATTTT
J: TRBJ2-3
V: TRBV19
size: .
D: TRBD2

CDR3: CASVFVGGGVTYEQYF
DNA: TGTGCCAGCGTCTTCGTTGGGGGAGGGGTTACCTACGAGCAGTACTTC
J: TRBJ2-7
V: TRBV5-4
size: .
D: TRBD2